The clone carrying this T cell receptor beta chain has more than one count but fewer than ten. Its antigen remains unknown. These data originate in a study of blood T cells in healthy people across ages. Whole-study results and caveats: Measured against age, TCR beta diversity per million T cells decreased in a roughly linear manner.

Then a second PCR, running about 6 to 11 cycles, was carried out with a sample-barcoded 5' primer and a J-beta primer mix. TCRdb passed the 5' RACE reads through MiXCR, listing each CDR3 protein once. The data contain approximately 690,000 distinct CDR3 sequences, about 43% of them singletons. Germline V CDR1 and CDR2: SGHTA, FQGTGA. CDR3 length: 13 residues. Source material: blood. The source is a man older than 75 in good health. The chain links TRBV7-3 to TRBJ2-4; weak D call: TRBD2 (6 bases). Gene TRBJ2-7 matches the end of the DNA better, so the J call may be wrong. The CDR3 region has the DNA TGTGCCAGCAGCTTAAGGTCGGGGGACGAGCAGTACTTC. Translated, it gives CASSLRSGDEQYF.